This T cell receptor (beta chain) originates from a study of control samples from healthy donors and cancer patients. The assay was immunoSEQ multiplex PCR, and TCRdb's table has in-frame clones only and misses some. The sample shows about 140,000 clones, around 94% of them seen only once. A note on this clone: Other DNA sequences in this specimen translate into the identical CDR3.

V was clipped by 6 bases and J by 1 base, with 7 bases between them. The CDR3 runs to 11 residues. CDR1 and CDR2 (germline): DFQATT, SNEGSKA (reference sequence). Specimen: blood. This clonotype originated in a man in his forties in good health. The chain recombines TRBV20-1 with TRBJ2-7; D gene unclear. As DNA, the CDR3 is TGCAGTGCAAGGGTTTCCTACGAGCAGTACTTC. Amino acid sequence: CSARVSYEQYF.